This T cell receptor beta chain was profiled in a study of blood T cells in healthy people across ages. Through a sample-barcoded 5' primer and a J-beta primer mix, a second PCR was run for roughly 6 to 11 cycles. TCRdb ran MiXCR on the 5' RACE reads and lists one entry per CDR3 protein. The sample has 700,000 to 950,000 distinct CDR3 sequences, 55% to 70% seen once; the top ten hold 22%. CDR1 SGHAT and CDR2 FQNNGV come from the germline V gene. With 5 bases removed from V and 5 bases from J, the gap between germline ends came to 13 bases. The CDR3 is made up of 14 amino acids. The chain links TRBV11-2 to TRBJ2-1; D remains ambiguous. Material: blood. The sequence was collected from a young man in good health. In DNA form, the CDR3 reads TGTGCCAGCAGCCAGAATCTAGATAACAATGAGCAGTTCTTC. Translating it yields CASSQNLDNNEQFF.